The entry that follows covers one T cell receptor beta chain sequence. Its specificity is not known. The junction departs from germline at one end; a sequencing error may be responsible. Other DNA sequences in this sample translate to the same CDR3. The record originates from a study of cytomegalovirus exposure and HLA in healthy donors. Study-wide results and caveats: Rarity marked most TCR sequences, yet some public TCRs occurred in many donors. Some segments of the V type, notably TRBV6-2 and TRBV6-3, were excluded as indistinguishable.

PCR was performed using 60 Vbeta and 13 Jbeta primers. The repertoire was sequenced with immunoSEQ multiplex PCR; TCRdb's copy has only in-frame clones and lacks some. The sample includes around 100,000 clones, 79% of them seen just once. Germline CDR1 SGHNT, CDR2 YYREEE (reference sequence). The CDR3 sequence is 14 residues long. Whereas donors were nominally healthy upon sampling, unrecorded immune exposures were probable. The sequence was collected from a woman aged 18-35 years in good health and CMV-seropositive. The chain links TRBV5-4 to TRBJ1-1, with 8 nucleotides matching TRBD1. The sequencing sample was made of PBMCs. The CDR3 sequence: CASSLDRGNTEAFF. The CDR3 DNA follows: TGTGCCAGCAGCTTGGACAGGGGGAACACTGAAGCCTTCTTT. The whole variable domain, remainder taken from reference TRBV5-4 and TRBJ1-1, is ETGVTQSPTHLIKTRGQQVTLRCSSQSGHNTVSWYQQALGQGPQFIFQYYREEENGRGNFPPRFSGLQFPNYSSELNVNALELDDSALYLCASSLDRGNTEAFFGQGTRLTVV.